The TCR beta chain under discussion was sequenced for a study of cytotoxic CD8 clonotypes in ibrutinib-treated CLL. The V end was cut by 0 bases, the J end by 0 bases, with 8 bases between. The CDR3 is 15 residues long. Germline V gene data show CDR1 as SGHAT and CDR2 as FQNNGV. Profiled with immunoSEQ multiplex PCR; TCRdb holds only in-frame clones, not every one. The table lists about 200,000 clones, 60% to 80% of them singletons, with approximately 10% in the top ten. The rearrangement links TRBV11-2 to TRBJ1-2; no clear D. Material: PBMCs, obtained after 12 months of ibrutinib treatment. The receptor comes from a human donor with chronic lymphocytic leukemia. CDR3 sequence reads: CASSLDPGANYGYTF. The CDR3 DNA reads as TGTGCCAGCAGCTTAGACCCAGGAGCTAACTATGGCTACACCTTC.